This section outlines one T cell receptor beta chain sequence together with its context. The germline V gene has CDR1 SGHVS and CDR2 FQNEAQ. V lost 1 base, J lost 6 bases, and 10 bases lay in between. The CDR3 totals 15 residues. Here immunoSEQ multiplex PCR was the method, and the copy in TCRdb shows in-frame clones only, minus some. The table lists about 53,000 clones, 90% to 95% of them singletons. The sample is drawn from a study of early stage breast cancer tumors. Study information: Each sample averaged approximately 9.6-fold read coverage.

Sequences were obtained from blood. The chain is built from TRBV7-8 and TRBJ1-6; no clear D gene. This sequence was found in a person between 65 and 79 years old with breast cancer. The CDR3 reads CASSLVSGANSPLHF. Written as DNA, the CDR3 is TGTGCCAGCAGCTTAGTTTCAGGTGCTAATTCACCCCTCCACTTT. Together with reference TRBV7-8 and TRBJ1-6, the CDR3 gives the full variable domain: GAGVSQSPRYKVAKRGQDVALRCDPISGHVSLFWYQQALGQGPEFLTYFQNEAQLDKSGLPSDRFFAERPEGSVSTLKIQRTQQEDSAVYLCASSLVSGANSPLHFGNGTRLTVT.